This T cell receptor (beta chain) appears in the sequencing data of a study of regulatory T cells in long-lasting Graves disease. As for the study in general: Antithyroid drugs had been given to newly diagnosed Graves' patients for under 3 months.

Time point denoted: newly diagnosed GD, antithyroid drugs for less than 3 months. Isolated PBMC RNA provided the starting material for the TCR library. HTBI primers from iRepertoire and Arm-PCR of CDR3 regions yielded the TCR beta libraries. Using its own MiXCR run on the multiplex PCR reads, TCRdb lists one record per CDR3 protein. This table has hundreds of thousands of distinct CDR3 sequences, approximately 15% appearing once. In germline, CDR1 is LNHNV, CDR2 YYDKDF (reference sequence). The CDR3 runs 13 residues. Trimming stripped 8 bases from V and 8 bases from J, with 18 bases between. Findings and limits, study-wide: Sharing of public clonotypes was greater in persistent patients (more than 2,500) than in new patients (fewer than 1,000). What was studied was peripheral blood only, and not thyroid tissue.

Ten or more counts support this clonotype. Its antigen is not known. This same sample was also taken into another study, of T cells in Graves' hyperthyroidism and ophthalmopathy. That study adds: Uncontrolled infection, other autoimmune disease, pregnancy and lactation each barred patients from inclusion.

The starting material was peripheral blood mononuclear cells (PBMCs), obtained at new diagnosis, from a patient treated with antithyroid drugs. The chain combines TRBV15 with TRBJ1-2; a weak D match, TRBD1 (6 bases). The clonotype was recovered from a woman in her 30s with Graves disease. The CDR3 nucleotides are TGTGCCACCCGCCCGAGGGGGGCGTGGGGCTACACCTTC. Residues: CATRPRGAWGYTF.